This T cell receptor beta chain was sequenced during a study of cytomegalovirus exposure and HLA in healthy donors. The PCR employed 60 Vbeta primers together with 13 Jbeta primers. TCRdb keeps only in-frame clones here, not all; method: immunoSEQ multiplex PCR. The sample lists some 100,000 clones; approximately 60% were seen once. This CDR3 is 16 amino acids long. V shed 0 bases and J 2 bases; nucleotides not matched to a gene: 2. The V gene's germline CDR1 is LGHNA and CDR2 YSLEER. The receptor was isolated from a woman aged 30 to 39 in good health and CMV-seropositive. The sample comprised PBMCs. The V and J genes are TRBV4-3 and TRBJ1-4; 8 nucleotides agree with TRBD1. In DNA, the CDR3 is TGCGCCAGCAGCCAAGAAGGGGACAGGACTAATGAAAAACTGTTTTTT. This codes for CASSQEGDRTNEKLFF.